The 8 T cell receptor beta chains listed next were all sequenced from one sample in a study of post-analysis software for immune sequencing data. Unique molecular identifiers featured in each of the TCR beta cDNA libraries. TCRdb reanalysed the PCR reads using MiXCR and keeps one entry per CDR3 protein. Of approximately 630,000 distinct CDR3 sequences in the sample, 55% to 60% were seen once. Overall study findings and caveats: A few TRBV segments occurring more often in patients than controls included TRBV5-6, TRBV5-1 and TRBV20-1.

What these receptors recognize is not known. Specimen: blood. The receptors shown here come from a girl aged 2 to 10 with multiple sclerosis.

The table lists this clonotype with a count of one. The rearrangement links TRBV10-3 to TRBJ2-1; no definite D call. Trimming cost V 3 bases and J 7 bases, with 7 bases left between them. The CDR3 contains 12 residues. Germline lookup yields CDR1 ENHRY and CDR2 SYGVKD. CDR3 protein: CAISEGQNEQFF. The CDR3 nucleotides are TGTGCCATCAGTGAAGGTCAAAATGAGCAGTTCTTC.

About this clonotype: This CDR3 is missing its conserved last phenylalanine or tryptophan, likely due to a read error. The chain couples TRBV12-3 or TRBV12-4 to TRBJ2-3, with TRBD2 matching over 13 bases. The CDR3 runs 17 residues. Germline trimming cut 5 bases from V and 7 bases from J; bases unmatched to any gene: 12. The CDR3, as DNA: TGTGCCAGCAGTCCTTGGACTAGCGGGGGCCCTTATAATACGCAGTATTGT. Amino acids: CASSPWTSGGPYNTQYC.

The chain is built from TRBV7-9 and TRBJ2-1; 8 nucleotides match TRBD2. This CDR3 has 18 amino acids. Trimming cost V 1 base and J 6 bases; bases outside gene matches: 14. Looked up from germline, CDR1 is SEHNR and CDR2 is FQNEAQ (reference sequence). The CDR3 sequence is CASSLGVIREGRVNEQFF. The CDR3 bases are TGTGCCAGCAGCTTAGGTGTAATTCGGGAGGGCCGAGTCAATGAGCAGTTCTTC.

The chain couples TRBV10-3 to TRBJ2-3, with 11 nucleotides matching TRBD1. CDR1 and CDR2 (germline): ENHRY, SYGVKD. The CDR3 spans 14 residues. The junction had 3 bases not matched to a gene; V was cut back by 6 bases and J by 4 bases. The CDR3 coding sequence is TGTGCCATCAGAGGACAGGGGGCGGCAGATACGCAGTATTTT. Translation: CAIRGQGAADTQYF.

This clonotype was detected a few times. The V gene is TRBV5-1, the J gene TRBJ2-1, with 7 bases aligning to TRBD2. J gave up 3 bases and V 0 bases, and 3 bases lay outside the gene matches. The CDR3 covers 15 residues. Germline V gene sequence: CDR1 SGHRS, CDR2 YFSETQ. CDR3 DNA sequence: TGCGCCAGCAGCTTGGGCGGGAGAAGCTACAATGAGCAGTTCTTC. Amino acid sequence: CASSLGGRSYNEQFF.

CDR3 nucleotide sequence: TGCAGTGCTAACAGCGGGCATCCAGGTACGCAGTATTTT. This sequence encodes CSANSGHPGTQYF. The rearrangement uses TRBV20-1 and TRBJ2-3, with D perhaps matching TRBD2 (6 bases). The germline V gene has CDR1 DFQATT and CDR2 SNEGSKA (reference sequence). CDR3 length equals 13 residues. Trimming removed 4 bases from V and 8 bases from J, with 16 bases in between.

This chain connects TRBV19 to TRBJ1-2; D remains unclear. Trimming left V 5 bases short and J 4 bases short, with 11 bases between. The CDR3 has 13 amino acids. The germline CDR1 and CDR2 sequences are LNHDA and SQIVND (reference sequence). CDR3 in amino acids: CASSVRVGYGYTF. For the CDR3, the DNA is TGTGCCAGTAGTGTAAGGGTTGGCTATGGCTACACCTTC.

V and J are TRBV3-1 and TRBJ1-2; 9 bases map to TRBD1. The length of the CDR3 is 15 residues. V dropped 3 bases and J dropped 4; count of bases not matched to a gene: 6. Looked up from germline, CDR1 is LGHDT and CDR2 is YNNKEL (reference sequence). For the CDR3, the DNA is TGTGCCAGCAGCCAGGAACAGGGGGCGTTCTATGGCTACACCTTC. This gives the protein CASSQEQGAFYGYTF.